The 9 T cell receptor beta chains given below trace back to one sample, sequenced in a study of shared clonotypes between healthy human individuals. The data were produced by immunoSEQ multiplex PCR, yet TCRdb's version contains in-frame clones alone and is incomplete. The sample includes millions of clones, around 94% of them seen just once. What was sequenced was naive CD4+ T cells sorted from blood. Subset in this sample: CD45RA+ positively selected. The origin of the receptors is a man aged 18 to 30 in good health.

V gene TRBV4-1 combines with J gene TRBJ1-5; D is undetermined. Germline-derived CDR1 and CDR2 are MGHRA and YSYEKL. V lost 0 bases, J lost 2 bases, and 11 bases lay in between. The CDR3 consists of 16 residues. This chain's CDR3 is CASSQEPALGNQPQHF. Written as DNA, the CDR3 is TGCGCCAGCAGCCAAGAACCTGCCCTGGGCAATCAGCCCCAGCATTTT.

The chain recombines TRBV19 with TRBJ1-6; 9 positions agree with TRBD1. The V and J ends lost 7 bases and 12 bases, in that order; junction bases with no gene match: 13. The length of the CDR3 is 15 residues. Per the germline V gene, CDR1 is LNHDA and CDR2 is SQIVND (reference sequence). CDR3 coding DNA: TGTGCCAGTACCAACCGAGGGACAGGGATCGAACCCCTCCACTTT. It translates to CASTNRGTGIEPLHF.

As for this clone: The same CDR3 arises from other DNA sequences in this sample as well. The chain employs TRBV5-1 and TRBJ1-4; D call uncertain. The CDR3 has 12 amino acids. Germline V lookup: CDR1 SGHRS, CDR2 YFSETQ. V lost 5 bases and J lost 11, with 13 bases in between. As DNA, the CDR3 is TGCGCCAGCAGTCCGGACCGAGGGAAACTGTTTTTT. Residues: CASSPDRGKLFF.

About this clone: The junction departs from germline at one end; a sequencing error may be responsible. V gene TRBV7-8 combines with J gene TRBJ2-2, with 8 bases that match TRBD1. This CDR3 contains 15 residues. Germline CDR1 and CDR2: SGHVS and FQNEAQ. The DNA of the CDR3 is TGTGCCAGCAGCTCCTGGACAGGGAACATCGGGGAGCTGTTTTTT. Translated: CASSSWTGNIGELFF.

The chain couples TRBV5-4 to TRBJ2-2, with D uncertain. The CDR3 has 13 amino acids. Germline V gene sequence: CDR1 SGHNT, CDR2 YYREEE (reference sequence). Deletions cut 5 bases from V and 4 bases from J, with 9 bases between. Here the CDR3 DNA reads TGTGCCAGCAGGGGCACGGGCACCGGGGAGCTGTTTTTT. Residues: CASRGTGTGELFF. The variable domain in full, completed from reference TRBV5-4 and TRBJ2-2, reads ETGVTQSPTHLIKTRGQQVTLRCSSQSGHNTVSWYQQALGQGPQFIFQYYREEENGRGNFPPRFSGLQFPNYSSELNVNALELDDSALYLCASRGTGTGELFFGEGSRLTVL.

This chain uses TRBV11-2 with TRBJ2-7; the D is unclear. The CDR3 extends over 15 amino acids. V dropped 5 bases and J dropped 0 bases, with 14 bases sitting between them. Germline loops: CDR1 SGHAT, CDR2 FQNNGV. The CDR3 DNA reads TGTGCCAGCAGCCGTGACAACCTGCACTCCTACGAGCAGTACTTC. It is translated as CASSRDNLHSYEQYF.

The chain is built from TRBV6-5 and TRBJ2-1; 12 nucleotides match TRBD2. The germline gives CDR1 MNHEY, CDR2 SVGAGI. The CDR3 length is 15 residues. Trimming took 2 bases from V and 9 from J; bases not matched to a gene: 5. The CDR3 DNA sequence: TGTGCCAGCAGTTACGTTGCTAGCGGGGGGGGTGAGCAGTTCTTC. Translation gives CASSYVASGGGEQFF.

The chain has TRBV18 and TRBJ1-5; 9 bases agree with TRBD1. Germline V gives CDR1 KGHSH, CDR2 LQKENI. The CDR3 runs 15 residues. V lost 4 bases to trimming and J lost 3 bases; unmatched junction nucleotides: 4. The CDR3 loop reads CASSRTGANNQPQHF. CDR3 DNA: TGTGCCAGCTCACGGACAGGGGCTAACAATCAGCCCCAGCATTTT.

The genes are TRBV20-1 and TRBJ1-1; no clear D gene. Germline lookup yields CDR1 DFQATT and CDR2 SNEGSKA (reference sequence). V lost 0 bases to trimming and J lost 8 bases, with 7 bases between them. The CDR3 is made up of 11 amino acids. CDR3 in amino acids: CSARDAREAFF. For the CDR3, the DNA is TGCAGTGCTAGAGATGCGCGGGAAGCTTTCTTT.